The 22 T cell receptor beta chains below come from one sample, sequenced in a study of blood T cell repertoires in COVID-19. Here immunoSEQ multiplex PCR was the method, and the copy in TCRdb shows in-frame clones only, minus some. This table has roughly 38,000 clones, roughly 86% appearing once. Sequenced sample: peripheral blood. These receptors all stem from a man between 65 and 85 years old with acute or convalescent COVID-19.

The sample holds a few counts of this clone. The chain uses TRBV28 and TRBJ1-5, with 7 bases that match TRBD1. The CDR3 extends over 14 amino acids. CDR1 and CDR2 (germline): MDHEN, SYDVKM. V lost 6 bases to trimming and J lost 1 base; unmatched junction nucleotides: 3. In nucleotides, the CDR3 is TGTGCCAGCAGGGAGACAGGGAGCAATCAGCCCCAGCATTTT. Amino acids: CASRETGSNQPQHF.

This chain uses TRBV5-1 with TRBJ2-1; 8 bases are a match to TRBD1. This CDR3 contains 14 residues. V dropped 7 bases and J dropped 7; count of bases not matched to a gene: 10. Germline V lookup: CDR1 SGHRS, CDR2 YFSETQ. In DNA, the CDR3 is TGCGCCAGCTCGACAACAGGGGGACGGAATGAGCAGTTCTTC. Its protein product is CASSTTGGRNEQFF.

The gene calls are TRBV5-6 and TRBJ2-5; 7 positions match TRBD2. With V trimmed by 0 bases and J by 1 base, 0 bases remained unmatched. This CDR3 contains 14 residues. Per the germline V gene, CDR1 is SGHDT and CDR2 is YYEEEE. The CDR3 DNA is TGTGCCAGCAGCTTGGGCGGGGGCCAAGAGACCCAGTACTTC. Translated, it gives CASSLGGGQETQYF.

The chain recombines TRBV19 with TRBJ2-6; no firm D call. The CDR3 sequence is 17 residues long. Per the germline V gene, CDR1 is LNHDA and CDR2 is SQIVND (reference sequence). Trimming took off 3 bases at V and 2 bases at J, with 14 bases between the two ends. Here the CDR3 reads CASSIDSRSAGANVLTF. In nucleotides, the CDR3 is TGTGCCAGTAGTATCGACTCGAGATCGGCTGGGGCCAACGTCCTGACTTTC.

V is TRBV12-3 or TRBV12-4 and J is TRBJ1-2; D ambiguous. This CDR3 region has 13 residues. The V end lost 3 bases, the J end lost 6 bases, and 11 bases lay between the germline ends. CDR3 region: CASSFRVMDGYTF. CDR3 bases: TGTGCCAGCAGTTTCCGGGTAATGGATGGCTACACCTTC.

The chain links TRBV6-5 to TRBJ1-1; a weak D match, TRBD1 (6 bases). V gave up 2 bases and J gave up 3 bases, with 7 bases separating them. This CDR3 comprises 13 residues. The germline gives CDR1 MNHEY, CDR2 SVGAGI. The CDR3 DNA reads as TGTGCCAGCAGTTACCACAGGGACACTGAAGCTTTCTTT. Its protein is CASSYHRDTEAFF.

The CDR3 spells CASSPWGVGTEAFF. In nucleotides, the CDR3 is TGTGCCAGCAGTCCCTGGGGGGTCGGCACTGAAGCTTTCTTT. The chain combines TRBV6-2 or TRBV6-3 with TRBJ1-1; the D gene is possibly TRBD1 (5 bases). This CDR3 is 14 amino acids long. CDR1 is MNHEY and CDR2 is SVGEGT in the germline V gene. The ends were cut back, 5 bases at V and 4 bases at J, with 14 bases in the middle.

The chain combines TRBV6-5 with TRBJ2-1; weak D call: TRBD2 (6 bases). This CDR3 is built from 14 residues. Germline V gives CDR1 MNHEY, CDR2 SVGAGI. V was clipped by 0 bases and J by 9 bases, with 12 bases between them. The CDR3 region has the DNA TGTGCCAGCAGTTACTCGAGGGAGGAGAGTGAGCAGTTCTTC. This sequence encodes CASSYSREESEQFF.

The chain carries TRBV4-2 and TRBJ2-3, with a possible D match to TRBD2 (5 bases). V was clipped by 0 bases and J by 4 bases, with 11 bases between them. The V gene's germline CDR1 is LGHNA and CDR2 YNFKEQ. The CDR3 spans 15 residues. The CDR3 nucleotides are TGTGCCAGCAGCCAAGAACTAGGTAGTGCAGATACGCAGTATTTT. Protein: CASSQELGSADTQYF.

This clone was picked up one time. The chain couples TRBV6-6 to TRBJ1-1; D gene unclear. The CDR3 length is 13 residues. The V and J ends lost 6 bases and 4 bases respectively, with 12 bases between them. Germline loops: CDR1 MNHNY, CDR2 SVGAGI (reference sequence). CDR3 loop: CASSPGTITEAFF. CDR3 DNA: TGTGCCAGCAGCCCCGGAACTATCACTGAAGCTTTCTTT.

This chain joins TRBV9 and TRBJ2-1; TRBD2 matches at 8 bases. V lost 1 base to trimming and J lost 7 bases; unmatched junction nucleotides: 13. The CDR3 sequence is 17 residues long. Per the germline V gene, CDR1 is SGDLS and CDR2 is YYNGEE. The CDR3 region has the DNA TGTGCCAGCAGCGTACCCCTGGGAAGCGGGAGAGGGAATGAGCAGTTCTTC. Translated, it gives CASSVPLGSGRGNEQFF.

This chain connects TRBV5-1 to TRBJ1-2, with TRBD1 matching 9 bases. The CDR3 contains 15 residues. Germline lookup yields CDR1 SGHRS and CDR2 YFSETQ. Germline trimming cut 0 bases from V and 5 bases from J; bases unmatched to any gene: 5. The CDR3 DNA reads as TGCGCCAGCAGCTTGGAACAGGGGGCATGGTATGGCTACACCTTC. Its translation is CASSLEQGAWYGYTF.

The gene calls are TRBV7-2 and TRBJ2-3; TRBD2 aligns across 11 bases. The germline V gene has CDR1 SGHTA and CDR2 FQGNSA. J lost 5 bases, V lost 5 bases, and 6 bases had no gene match. The CDR3 covers 15 residues. This chain's CDR3 is CASSPLAGVGDTQYF. CDR3 coding DNA: TGTGCCAGCAGCCCACTAGCGGGGGTGGGAGATACGCAGTATTTT.

J is TRBJ1-6 and V is TRBV6-5, with D perhaps TRBD1 (6 bases). Between the trimmed V and J ends, which lost 8 bases and 5 bases, there was a span of 10 bases. Germline lookup yields CDR1 MNHEY and CDR2 SVGAGI. The CDR3 loop spans 13 amino acids. The CDR3 coding sequence is TGTGCCAGCGGACAGCCAGATAATTCACCCCTCCACTTT. It encodes CASGQPDNSPLHF.

This clone was recorded once. The chain recombines TRBV19 with TRBJ2-2; TRBD2 matches at 9 bases. This CDR3 has 14 residues. Looked up from germline, CDR1 is LNHDA and CDR2 is SQIVND (reference sequence). The CDR3 sequence is CASRGGRASGELFF. The CDR3 DNA follows: TGTGCTAGTCGTGGCGGGAGGGCTTCCGGGGAGCTGTTTTTT. The full variable domain, its missing parts supplied by reference TRBV19 and TRBJ2-2, is DGGITQSPKYLFRKEGQNVTLSCEQNLNHDAMYWYRQDPGQGLRLIYYSQIVNDFQKGDIAEGYSVSREKKESFPLTVTSAQKNPTAFYLCASRGGRASGELFFGEGSRLTVL.

The genes are TRBV19 and TRBJ1-1; no firm D call. Looked up from germline, CDR1 is LNHDA and CDR2 is SQIVND (reference sequence). The CDR3 extends over 12 amino acids. V was pared by 6 bases and J by 7 bases, with 12 bases between. CDR3 DNA sequence: TGTGCCAGTAGACGAACCGGGAGTGAAGCTTTCTTT. The encoded protein is CASRRTGSEAFF.

The rearrangement joins TRBV6-2 or TRBV6-3 to TRBJ1-4, with no clear D. The CDR3 totals 16 residues. CDR1 is MNHEY, CDR2 SVGEGT, per germline. The V end lost 2 bases, the J end lost 5 bases, and 15 bases lay between the germline ends. The CDR3 spells CASSYNGIDGNEKLFF. Written as DNA, the CDR3 is TGTGCCAGCAGTTACAACGGGATTGACGGGAATGAAAAACTGTTTTTT.

J is TRBJ2-1 and V is TRBV19; a possible D gene is TRBD2 (5 bases). Between the trimmed V and J ends, which lost 3 bases and 9 bases, there was a span of 21 bases. The CDR3 runs to 16 residues. Per germline, CDR1 LNHDA and CDR2 SQIVND (reference sequence). The CDR3 loop is CASSMRREMGSSEQFF. The CDR3 DNA follows: TGTGCCAGTAGTATGAGACGGGAAATGGGGAGTTCTGAGCAGTTCTTC.

The chain links TRBV15 to TRBJ2-7; TRBD2 agrees at 7 bases. Germline assignment: CDR1 LNHNV and CDR2 YYDKDF (reference sequence). The CDR3 consists of 16 residues. The trim removed 1 base at V and 3 bases at J, leaving 9 bases unmatched. The CDR3 loop is CATSRALHERDYEQYF. The CDR3 DNA reads as TGTGCCACCAGCAGAGCTTTGCACGAGCGGGACTACGAGCAGTACTTC. The full variable domain, rest sourced from reference TRBV15 and TRBJ2-7, is DAMVIQNPRYQVTQFGKPVTLSCSQTLNHNVMYWYQQKSSQAPKLLFHYYDKDFNNEADTPDNFQSRRPNTSFCFLDIRSPGLGDTAMYLCATSRALHERDYEQYFGPGTRLTVT.

J is TRBJ2-1 and V is TRBV2, with TRBD2 as a possible D gene (5 bases). Deletions cut 4 bases from V and 4 bases from J, with 8 bases between. CDR3 size: 13 residues. Germline CDR1 reads SNHLY; CDR2 reads FYNNEI. CDR3 nucleotide sequence: TGTGCCAGCAGTGCACTAGGGTACAATGAGCAGTTCTTC. It is translated as CASSALGYNEQFF.

V and J are TRBV5-6 and TRBJ2-7; 7 nucleotides align to TRBD1. This CDR3 comprises 15 residues. CDR1 is SGHDT and CDR2 is YYEEEE in the germline V gene. The junction had 9 bases not matched to a gene; V was cut back by 4 bases and J by 2 bases. The CDR3 region has the DNA TGTGCCAGCAGCGAGATTGGGACAGCGACCTACGAGCAGTACTTC. Its protein product is CASSEIGTATYEQYF. Variable domain in full (rest from reference TRBV5-6 and TRBJ2-7): DAGVTQSPTHLIKTRGQQVTLRCSPKSGHDTVSWYQQALGQGPQFIFQYYEEEERQRGNFPDRFSGHQFPNYSSELNVNALLLGDSALYLCASSEIGTATYEQYFGPGTRLTVT.

The chain carries TRBV6-5 and TRBJ2-2; D remains ambiguous. Looked up from germline, CDR1 is MNHEY and CDR2 is SVGAGI. Trimming left V 0 bases short and J 4 bases short, with 6 bases between. This CDR3 has 14 residues. As DNA, the CDR3 is TGTGCCAGCAGTTACTCGAGCCCCACCGGGGAGCTGTTTTTT. Translating it yields CASSYSSPTGELFF.